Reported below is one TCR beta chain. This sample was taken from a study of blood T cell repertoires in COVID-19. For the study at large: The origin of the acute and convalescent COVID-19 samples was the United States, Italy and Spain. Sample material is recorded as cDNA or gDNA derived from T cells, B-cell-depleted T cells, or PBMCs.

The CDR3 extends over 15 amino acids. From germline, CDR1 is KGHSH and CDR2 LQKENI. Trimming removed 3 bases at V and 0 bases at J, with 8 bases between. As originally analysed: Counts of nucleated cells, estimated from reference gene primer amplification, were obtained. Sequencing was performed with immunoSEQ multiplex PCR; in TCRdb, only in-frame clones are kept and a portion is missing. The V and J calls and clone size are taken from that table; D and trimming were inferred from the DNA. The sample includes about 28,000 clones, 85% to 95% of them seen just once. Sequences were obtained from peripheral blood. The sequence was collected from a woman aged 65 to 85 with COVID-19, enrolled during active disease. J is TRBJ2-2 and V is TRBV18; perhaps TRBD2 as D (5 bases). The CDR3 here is CASSPREPNTGELFF. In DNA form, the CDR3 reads TGTGCCAGCTCACCCCGGGAACCGAACACCGGGGAGCTGTTTTTT.